A single sample is the source of the 26 T cell receptor beta chains below, sequenced in a study of T-cell memory formation after mild COVID-19. TCRdb analysed the 5' RACE reads with MiXCR anew, one entry per CDR3 protein. The sample lists about 340,000 distinct CDR3 sequences, around a fifth occurring once. What was sequenced was PBMCs or a T cell subset sorted from them (not recorded which). The receptors were gathered from a man aged 18 to 29 who had mild COVID-19 (a few samples of this study predate the infection). Cell type and time point are not known.

V is TRBV5-1 and J is TRBJ2-3; D may be TRBD1 (5 bases). The germline CDR1 and CDR2 sequences are SGHRS and YFSETQ. The CDR3 is 14 amino acids. Trimming took 0 bases from V and 8 from J, leaving 13 bases between them. The CDR3 protein is CASSLGVHQGTQYF. The CDR3 region has the DNA TGCGCCAGCAGCTTGGGGGTCCACCAGGGTACGCAGTATTTT.

This clonotype was seen just once. J is TRBJ1-5 and V is TRBV6-1; maybe TRBD1 (6 bases). The CDR3 loop spans 15 amino acids. CDR1 and CDR2 from the germline V gene are MNHNS and SASEGT. V gave up 3 bases and J gave up 4 bases, with 13 bases separating them. The CDR3 protein is CASSEVTRGNQPQHF. The CDR3 DNA reads as TGTGCCAGCAGTGAGGTTACCAGGGGAAATCAGCCCCAGCATTTT.

The chain employs TRBV4-1 and TRBJ2-3; D may be TRBD2 (6 bases). Germline CDR1 and CDR2: MGHRA and YSYEKL. Trimming left V 0 bases short and J 9 bases short, with 13 bases between. The CDR3 is 14 amino acids. Written as DNA, the CDR3 is TGCGCCAGCAGCCAAGACTCCGAGGGAGGAACGCAGTATTTT. Its protein is CASSQDSEGGTQYF.

The CDR3: CASSYSNPSGPDTQYF. In DNA form, the CDR3 reads TGTGCCAGCAGTTACTCGAATCCCAGCGGGCCAGATACGCAGTATTTT. The chain carries TRBV6-2 or TRBV6-3 and TRBJ2-3, with D perhaps TRBD2 (6 bases). The V gene's germline CDR1 is MNHEY and CDR2 SVGEGT. The CDR3 runs to 16 residues. V was pared by 0 bases and J by 4 bases, with 14 bases between.

This clonotype appeared a few times. The V and J genes are TRBV7-9 and TRBJ2-3; 9 bases fit TRBD2. V gave up 3 bases and J gave up 0 bases; unmatched junction bases: 10. From germline, CDR1 is SEHNR and CDR2 FQNEAQ (reference sequence). This CDR3 region has 18 residues. CDR3 bases: TGTGCCAGCAGCTTCATCCTAGCGGGGACCTCTAGCACAGATACGCAGTATTTT. Encoded protein: CASSFILAGTSSTDTQYF.

This clonotype was recorded a few times. The rearrangement uses TRBV4-2 and TRBJ1-1; D unresolved. Germline V gene data show CDR1 as LGHNA and CDR2 as YNFKEQ. The CDR3 is 15 residues long. V was pared by 1 base and J by 1 base, with 10 bases between. The CDR3: CASSQVRQSNTEAFF. The CDR3 DNA reads as TGTGCCAGCAGCCAAGTACGGCAGTCGAACACTGAAGCTTTCTTT.

The rearrangement uses TRBV6-4 and TRBJ2-7; possibly TRBD2 for D (5 bases). The length of the CDR3 is 16 residues. Looked up from germline, CDR1 is MRHNA and CDR2 is SNTAGT. Written as DNA, the CDR3 is TGTGCCAGCAGTGACCCCAGCGCGGGCCGATCCTTCGAGCAGTACGTC. It codes for CASSDPSAGRSFEQYV.

The chain employs TRBV27 and TRBJ2-2; 8 bases agree with TRBD1. Losses at the gene ends were 5 bases for V and 5 bases for J; bases not matched to a gene: 7. The CDR3 loop spans 15 amino acids. CDR1 and CDR2 from the germline V gene are MNHEY and SMNVEV (reference sequence). The CDR3 DNA reads as TGTGCCAGCAGTAGGGGACAGGTTCGAACCGGGGAGCTGTTTTTT. It yields the protein CASSRGQVRTGELFF.

This clonotype counts as medium-sized. As DNA, the CDR3 is TGCAGTGCCAAGAACTCGGGGGGATACAATGAGCAGTTCTTC. It yields the protein CSAKNSGGYNEQFF. The chain uses TRBV20-1 and TRBJ2-1; TRBD2 matches 7 bases. This CDR3 is 14 amino acids long. The germline CDR1 and CDR2 sequences are DFQATT and SNEGSKA (reference sequence). Germline trimming cut 6 bases from V and 4 bases from J; bases unmatched to any gene: 9.

Written as DNA, the CDR3 is TGTGCCAGCAGCGGACAGGTCTACAATGAGCAGTTCTTC. It codes for CASSGQVYNEQFF. The chain is built from TRBV12-3 or TRBV12-4 and TRBJ2-1, with 7 bases that match TRBD1. V shed 6 bases and J 3 bases; nucleotides not matched to a gene: 2. The CDR3 is 13 residues long.

The chain employs TRBV4-1 and TRBJ1-1; unclear D gene. Germline values: CDR1 MGHRA, CDR2 YSYEKL. The CDR3 contains 15 residues. V was pared by 0 bases and J by 5 bases, with 13 bases between. The chain's CDR3 is CASSQELGLRTEAFF. The CDR3 DNA reads as TGCGCCAGCAGCCAAGAGCTGGGATTGAGGACTGAAGCTTTCTTT.

This clonotype turned up a few times. The chain recombines TRBV7-2 with TRBJ2-1; no definite D call. This CDR3 spans 15 amino acids. Deletions cut 6 bases from V and 5 bases from J, with 17 bases between. Germline assignment: CDR1 SGHTA and CDR2 FQGNSA. CDR3 nucleotides: TGTGCCAGCAGTTCCGACCGGTCCCCGGACAATGAGCAGTTCTTC. As protein: CASSSDRSPDNEQFF.

V is TRBV25-1 and J is TRBJ2-5; maybe TRBD1 (6 bases). Germline V gene data show CDR1 as MGHDK and CDR2 as SYGVNS. This CDR3 region has 16 residues. V lost 3 bases to trimming and J lost 4 bases, with 18 bases between them. CDR3 loop: CASSEATGSYRETQYF. CDR3 bases: TGTGCCAGCAGTGAGGCCACAGGGTCGTATAGAGAGACCCAGTACTTC.

Only a few counts were recorded for this clonotype. The chain uses TRBV20-1 and TRBJ2-7; tentatively, D is TRBD1 (6 bases). The CDR3 runs to 13 residues. In germline, CDR1 is DFQATT, CDR2 SNEGSKA (reference sequence). Deletions cut 5 bases from V and 4 bases from J, with 15 bases between. The CDR3 spells CSAVRAGEYEQYF. As DNA, the CDR3 is TGCAGTGCTGTTAGGGCAGGGGAATACGAGCAGTACTTC.

CDR3 coding DNA: TGTGCCAGCAGTTTCTCCGCCGTGTCCGGGGAGCTGTTTTTT. It is translated as CASSFSAVSGELFF. V and J are TRBV27 and TRBJ2-2; D call uncertain. Germline V lookup: CDR1 MNHEY, CDR2 SMNVEV (reference sequence). V gave up 3 bases and J gave up 6 bases, with 11 bases separating them. The CDR3 covers 14 residues.

This clonotype came up once. The rearrangement uses TRBV4-3 and TRBJ2-2; D might be TRBD1 or TRBD2, each matching 5 bases. Trimming took 2 bases from V and 7 from J, leaving 17 bases between them. Germline lookup yields CDR1 LGHNA and CDR2 YSLEER. The CDR3 is 16 amino acids. The CDR3 nucleotides are TGCGCCAGCAGCCAACCAGGGACGGCTAGAGGCGGGGAGCTGTTTTTT. Translation: CASSQPGTARGGELFF.

This clonotype has more than one count but fewer than ten. The genes are TRBV27 and TRBJ1-5, with D possibly being TRBD1 (6 bases). Germline CDR1 MNHEY, CDR2 SMNVEV (reference sequence). The V end was cut by 3 bases, the J end by 7 bases, with 7 bases between. The CDR3 consists of 12 residues. CDR3 nucleotide sequence: TGTGCCAGCAGTTTTCAGGGGCAGCCCCAGCATTTT. It yields the protein CASSFQGQPQHF.

The chain employs TRBV7-8 and TRBJ2-1; TRBD1 agrees at 8 bases. The CDR3 has 15 residues. The germline V gene encodes CDR1 SGHVS and CDR2 FQNEAQ. The ends lost 5 bases at V and 6 bases at J; junction bases unmatched: 9. The CDR3 DNA reads TGTGCCAGCAGCGGCCGGCCCAGGGGGCTCAATGAGCAGTTCTTC. Protein sequence: CASSGRPRGLNEQFF.

This clonotype was counted between two and nine times. The chain is built from TRBV12-3 or TRBV12-4 and TRBJ1-5; TRBD1 matches 12 bases. V was clipped by 5 bases and J by 5 bases; unmatched bases: 13. The CDR3 covers 18 residues. The CDR3 sequence: CASSPTPGTGGADQPQHF. For the CDR3, the DNA is TGTGCCAGCAGTCCGACCCCCGGGACAGGGGGCGCGGATCAGCCCCAGCATTTT.

This clonotype has a count of ten or more. V usage is TRBV28 and J usage is TRBJ2-3, with D perhaps TRBD2 (5 bases). Trimming pared 11 bases from V and 4 bases from J, leaving 19 bases between. The CDR3 covers 14 residues. The germline V gene encodes CDR1 MDHEN and CDR2 SYDVKM. CDR3 nucleotides: TGTGCCGGTTCCTCGGGGTGGCGGGCAGATACGCAGTATTTT. Its protein is CAGSSGWRADTQYF.

The chain is built from TRBV7-2 and TRBJ2-7, with no clear D. The germline CDR1 and CDR2 sequences are SGHTA and FQGNSA. V was pared by 3 bases and J by 4 bases, with 10 bases between. The CDR3 is 13 residues long. The CDR3 is CASSLIRRYEQYF. Written as DNA, the CDR3 is TGTGCCAGCAGCTTGATTAGAAGGTACGAGCAGTACTTC.

This chain connects TRBV6-2 or TRBV6-3 to TRBJ1-4; TRBD1 matches 9 bases. The CDR3 has 13 residues. Trimming took 5 bases from V and 7 from J; bases not matched to a gene: 2. Germline assignment: CDR1 MNHEY and CDR2 SVGEGT. The CDR3: CASSDRGFEKLFF. CDR3 DNA: TGTGCCAGCAGTGACAGGGGGTTTGAAAAACTGTTTTTT.

The CDR3 protein is CASSLGGAGWTDTQYF. DNA for the CDR3: TGTGCCAGCAGTCTTGGTGGGGCAGGGTGGACAGATACGCAGTATTTT. The chain is built from TRBV7-2 and TRBJ2-3, with D maybe TRBD1 (5 bases). The CDR3 spans 16 residues. V was shortened by 6 bases and J by 3 bases, with 19 bases between the two germline ends. Germline V lookup: CDR1 SGHTA, CDR2 FQGNSA.

In its sample, this clonotype was seen a few times. V gene TRBV5-1 combines with J gene TRBJ1-5; a weak D match, TRBD1 (5 bases). Per the germline V gene, CDR1 is SGHRS and CDR2 is YFSETQ. Between the trimmed V and J ends, which lost 1 base and 0 bases, there was a span of 11 bases. This CDR3 spans 16 amino acids. The CDR3 DNA is TGCGCCAGCAGCTTGTCGGGGGGGTCTAGCAATCAGCCCCAGCATTTT. It is translated as CASSLSGGSSNQPQHF.

This chain uses TRBV3-1 with TRBJ2-5; D assignment may be TRBD1 or TRBD2 (6 bases each). Germline V gene data show CDR1 as LGHDT and CDR2 as YNNKEL (reference sequence). The CDR3 is 15 amino acids. V lost 2 bases, J lost 5 bases, and 15 bases lay in between. CDR3 in amino acids: CASSQLTGAWETQYF. The CDR3 nucleotides read TGTGCCAGCAGCCAACTCACGGGGGCATGGGAGACCCAGTACTTC.

The chain carries TRBV12-3 or TRBV12-4 and TRBJ2-7; a possible D gene is TRBD1 (6 bases). The CDR3 contains 12 residues. Trimming shortened V by 7 bases and J by 3 bases, and 10 bases separated the two germline ends. This CDR3 is CASTGTHYEQYV. The CDR3 bases are TGTGCCAGCACCGGGACACACTACGAGCAGTACGTC.